These 29 T cell receptor beta chains came from one sample sequenced in a study of blood T cell repertoires in COVID-19. Repertoires were generated with immunoSEQ multiplex PCR, while TCRdb's copy carries only in-frame clones and drops some. The profile shows hundreds of thousands of clones, 88% of them singletons. The sequenced material came from PBMCs or T cells enriched from blood (not recorded which). Source of these receptors: a woman younger than 45 who had recovered from COVID-19.

The chain couples TRBV5-1 to TRBJ1-1, with D possibly matching TRBD1 (5 bases). Trimming shortened V by 4 bases and J by 4 bases, and 20 bases separated the two germline ends. This CDR3 comprises 16 residues. Germline CDR1 and CDR2: SGHRS and YFSETQ. The CDR3 region is CASSPGHSTPLTEAFF. CDR3 sequence (DNA): TGCGCCAGCAGCCCCGGACACTCTACCCCCCTCACTGAAGCTTTCTTT.

This chain uses TRBV5-1 with TRBJ1-1; D not certain. The CDR3 has 14 amino acids. Germline V gene data show CDR1 as SGHRS and CDR2 as YFSETQ. Trimming removed 2 bases at V and 7 bases at J, with 15 bases between. CDR3 sequence reads: CASSFPGASDEAFF. CDR3 coding DNA: TGCGCCAGCAGCTTTCCGGGAGCAAGCGATGAAGCTTTCTTT.

The chain uses TRBV24-1 and TRBJ2-7; D may be TRBD1 (5 bases). The germline V and J ends were trimmed by 3 bases and 6 bases, with 11 bases remaining between them. The CDR3 loop spans 13 amino acids. Germline V gene lookup returns CDR1 KGHDR and CDR2 SFDVKD. CDR3 sequence reads: CATSDPPGFEQYF. The CDR3, as DNA: TGTGCCACCAGTGATCCCCCAGGGTTCGAGCAGTACTTC.

Written as DNA, the CDR3 is TGTGCCAGCAGCCTTTTCGACAGTCCCGGGGAGCTGTTTTTT. This gives the protein CASSLFDSPGELFF. The chain recombines TRBV7-2 with TRBJ2-2; tentatively, D is TRBD1 (5 bases). The germline CDR1 and CDR2 sequences are SGHTA and FQGNSA. CDR3 length: 14 amino acids. Trimming cost V 5 bases and J 6 bases, with 13 bases left between them.

This clone appeared once. V gene TRBV1 combines with J gene TRBJ2-2; the table's D call of TRBD2 was not tested on the DNA. TRBV1 is described as a pseudogene. This CDR3 contains 18 residues. Here the CDR3 reads CTSSQVPSGGRTTGELFF. CDR3 bases: TGCACCAGCAGCCAAGTCCCTAGCGGGGGGCGCACCACCGGGGAGCTGTTTTTT.

The chain uses TRBV19 and TRBJ2-3; D remains ambiguous. Germline CDR1 is LNHDA and CDR2 is SQIVND (reference sequence). V was pared by 3 bases and J by 6 bases, with 10 bases between. The CDR3 runs to 13 residues. The CDR3 DNA sequence: TGTGCCAGTAGTATCAGTCCCCCGGATACGCAGTATTTT. Protein sequence: CASSISPPDTQYF.

The chain couples TRBV5-1 to TRBJ1-2; 7 nucleotides agree with TRBD1. Per the germline V gene, CDR1 is SGHRS and CDR2 is YFSETQ. The CDR3 runs to 14 residues. The ends lost 1 base at V and 2 bases at J; junction bases unmatched: 2. In DNA, the CDR3 is TGCGCCAGCAGCTTGTCACAGGGGAACTATGGCTACACCTTC. Translated: CASSLSQGNYGYTF.

The chain couples TRBV6-2 or TRBV6-3 to TRBJ1-2, with D possibly matching TRBD1 (6 bases). Germline V gives CDR1 MNHEY, CDR2 SVGEGT. The CDR3 consists of 13 residues. V lost 6 bases, J lost 4 bases, and 12 bases lay in between. The CDR3 DNA is TGTGCCAGCAGCACAGGGATCCGCTATGGCTACACCTTC. This codes for CASSTGIRYGYTF.

The rearrangement joins TRBV6-5 to TRBJ2-5; 10 bases are a match to TRBD1. There are 16 residues in the CDR3. V shed 2 bases and J 1 base; nucleotides not matched to a gene: 4. Looked up from germline, CDR1 is MNHEY and CDR2 is SVGAGI. CDR3 DNA: TGTGCCAGCAGTTACCCGGGACAGGGGAGCCAAGAGACCCAGTACTTC. Translated: CASSYPGQGSQETQYF.

The sample holds a few counts of this clone. This specimen includes other DNA sequences encoding the same CDR3. The chain has TRBV12-3 or TRBV12-4 and TRBJ2-5; D is uncertain. Trimming left V 5 bases short and J 3 bases short, with 4 bases between. The CDR3 length is 11 residues. The CDR3 DNA sequence: TGTGCCAGCAGTCCTGAAGAGACCCAGTACTTC. Translated, it gives CASSPEETQYF.

Notes on this clone: One end of the junction is discordant with germline, which a read error may explain. The V gene is TRBV19, the J gene TRBJ1-2; 7 nucleotides match TRBD1. CDR1 LNHDA and CDR2 SQIVND come from the germline V gene (reference sequence). This CDR3 has 11 residues. The CDR3 here is CASWGTTGVCF. DNA for the CDR3: TGTGCCAGCTGGGGAACCACAGGGGTTTGCTTC.

The J gene is TRBJ1-1, the V gene TRBV9; TRBD1 might be the D (6 bases). V was clipped by 0 bases and J by 2 bases, with 17 bases between them. CDR1 is SGDLS and CDR2 is YYNGEE in the germline V gene. This CDR3 is 17 amino acids long. The CDR3 region is CASSVDPLQGINTEAFF. For the CDR3, the DNA is TGTGCCAGCAGCGTAGACCCCTTACAGGGTATAAACACTGAAGCTTTCTTT.

V usage is TRBV5-1 and J usage is TRBJ2-3, with D unclear. There are 14 residues in the CDR3. V dropped 4 bases and J dropped 5 bases, with 14 bases sitting between them. Per germline, CDR1 SGHRS and CDR2 YFSETQ. CDR3 DNA: TGCGCCAGCAGCCCAGTGGAGTCTTTAGATACGCAGTATTTT. Protein product: CASSPVESLDTQYF.

The chain uses TRBV25-1 and TRBJ1-3, with D perhaps matching TRBD1 (6 bases). Germline assignment: CDR1 MGHDK and CDR2 SYGVNS. With 5 bases removed from V and 2 bases from J, the gap between germline ends came to 13 bases. The CDR3 spans 15 residues. CDR3 sequence reads: CASSRPGAAGNTIYF. In DNA, the CDR3 is TGTGCCAGCAGTCGGCCAGGGGCTGCTGGAAACACCATATATTTT.

The chain is built from TRBV30 and TRBJ2-2; 9 nucleotides agree with TRBD2. J was trimmed by 5 bases and V by 2 bases; bases with no gene match: 15. The CDR3 runs to 18 residues. The germline gives CDR1 GTSNPN, CDR2 SVGIG (reference sequence). The CDR3 loop is CAWSSTETSGWLTGELFF. The CDR3 bases are TGTGCCTGGAGTAGCACGGAAACTAGCGGGTGGTTGACCGGGGAGCTGTTTTTT.

This chain uses TRBV10-3 with TRBJ2-1, with 7 nucleotides matching TRBD1. There are 15 residues in the CDR3. CDR1 ENHRY and CDR2 SYGVKD come from the germline V gene. J was trimmed by 3 bases and V by 2 bases; bases with no gene match: 4. The CDR3 is CAISETRTGYNEQFF. The CDR3 DNA reads as TGTGCCATCAGTGAGACGAGGACAGGCTACAATGAGCAGTTCTTC.

The chain couples TRBV5-1 to TRBJ2-3; 16 bases agree with TRBD2. Losses at the gene ends were 4 bases for V and 2 bases for J; bases not matched to a gene: 7. CDR1 SGHRS and CDR2 YFSETQ come from the germline V gene. CDR3 length equals 18 residues. The CDR3 DNA is TGCGCCAGCAGCACGGGACTAGCGGGAGGGACCCCCACAGATACGCAGTATTTT. This gives the protein CASSTGLAGGTPTDTQYF. The variable domain in full, with the rest retrieved from reference TRBV5-1 and TRBJ2-3, is KAGVTQTPRYLIKTRGQQVTLSCSPISGHRSVSWYQQTPGQGLQFLFEYFSETQRNKGNFPGRFSGRQFSNSRSEMNVSTLELGDSALYLCASSTGLAGGTPTDTQYFGPGTRLTVL.

The chain links TRBV2 to TRBJ1-4, with TRBD1 as a possible D gene (5 bases). Germline lookup yields CDR1 SNHLY and CDR2 FYNNEI. V dropped 4 bases and J dropped 8 bases, with 11 bases sitting between them. The CDR3 covers 13 residues. The CDR3 region has the DNA TGTGCCAGCAGTGTGGGGCCGGAGGAAAAACTGTTTTTT. Amino acids: CASSVGPEEKLFF. Full variable domain (missing parts from reference TRBV2 and TRBJ1-4): EPEVTQTPSHQVTQMGQEVILRCVPISNHLYFYWYRQILGQKVEFLVSFYNNEISEKSEIFDDQFSVERPDGSNFTLKIRSTKLEDSAMYFCASSVGPEEKLFFGSGTQLSVL.

This rearrangement joins TRBV18 to TRBJ2-1; the D gene is possibly TRBD2 (6 bases). The V gene lost 4 bases and the J gene lost 1 base, with 11 bases spanning the gap. The CDR3 is 15 amino acids. CDR1 and CDR2 (germline): KGHSH, LQKENI. CDR3 in amino acids: CASSLGRGSYNEQFF. Written as DNA, the CDR3 is TGTGCCAGCTCACTTGGACGGGGGTCCTACAATGAGCAGTTCTTC. Complete variable domain (other parts from reference TRBV18 and TRBJ2-1): NAGVMQNPRHLVRRRGQEARLRCSPMKGHSHVYWYRQLPEEGLKFMVYLQKENIIDESGMPKERFSAEFPKEGPSILRIQQVVRGDSAAYFCASSLGRGSYNEQFFGPGTRLTVL.

V usage is TRBV7-3 and J usage is TRBJ2-1, with TRBD2 as a possible D gene (5 bases). CDR3 length: 11 residues. V was cut by 5 bases and J by 9 bases, with 8 bases left in between. Germline CDR1 is SGHTA and CDR2 is FQGTGA. The DNA for the CDR3 is TGTGCCAGCAGCCGGGGAAGTGAGCAGTTCTTC. Amino acid sequence: CASSRGSEQFF.

V is TRBV9 and J is TRBJ1-2; 7 nucleotides agree with TRBD1. Germline V gene data show CDR1 as SGDLS and CDR2 as YYNGEE. The CDR3 length is 13 residues. V gave up 5 bases and J gave up 5 bases; unmatched junction bases: 6. CDR3 bases: TGTGCCAGCAGTCGGGACAGTCTTTATGGCTACACCTTC. It specifies CASSRDSLYGYTF.

The gene calls are TRBV2 and TRBJ1-2; D gene unclear. There are 15 residues in the CDR3. CDR1 and CDR2 from the germline V gene are SNHLY and FYNNEI. V was shortened by 2 bases and J by 0 bases, with 10 bases between the two germline ends. In DNA form, the CDR3 reads TGTGCCAGCAGTGAACCTGCTGGAGCTAACTATGGCTACACCTTC. Translated: CASSEPAGANYGYTF.

This chain connects TRBV7-9 to TRBJ2-5; 10 bases agree with TRBD1. V trimming: 4 bases; J trimming: 4 bases; junction bases outside the gene matches: 9. Germline V CDR1 and CDR2: SEHNR, FQNEAQ (reference sequence). This CDR3 comprises 16 residues. DNA of the CDR3: TGTGCCAGCAGCTCGGGACAGGGGAGGGTAAGAGAGACCCAGTACTTC. This encodes CASSSGQGRVRETQYF.

On this clone itself: One junction end disagrees with the germline gene, perhaps due to a read error. This sequence joins TRBV19 and TRBJ1-5, with D perhaps matching TRBD1 (6 bases). The CDR3 is made up of 11 amino acids. In germline, CDR1 is LNHDA, CDR2 SQIVND (reference sequence). CDR3 nucleotides: TGCGGAACAGGGTGGAATCAGCCCCAGCATTTT. Amino acids: CGTGWNQPQHF.

Only one count was recorded for this clone. This chain uses TRBV5-1 with TRBJ1-2; 7 nucleotides match TRBD1. Losses at the gene ends were 4 bases for V and 5 bases for J; bases not matched to a gene: 5. The CDR3 consists of 13 residues. Germline V CDR1 and CDR2: SGHRS, YFSETQ. The CDR3 DNA reads TGCGCCAGCAGCCCGGGGACAGCATATGGCTACACCTTC. This translates into CASSPGTAYGYTF.

This chain joins TRBV4-1 and TRBJ2-1, with TRBD2 identical over 8 bases. With 6 bases clipped from V and 7 bases from J, the junction kept 26 bases outside the gene matches. Germline CDR1 reads MGHRA; CDR2 reads YSYEKL. The CDR3 loop spans 20 amino acids. CDR3 DNA sequence: TGCGCCAGCAGACCCATACCTGCTAGGGAGCGGGGGCTTCTTGAGAATGAGCAGTTCTTC. This translates into CASRPIPARERGLLENEQFF.

V usage is TRBV27 and J usage is TRBJ1-1, with 8 bases identical to TRBD1. With 3 bases clipped from V and 5 bases from J, the junction kept 5 bases outside the gene matches. This CDR3 is 14 amino acids long. From germline, CDR1 is MNHEY and CDR2 SMNVEV (reference sequence). This chain's CDR3 is CASSFRQGTTEAFF. CDR3 nucleotides: TGTGCCAGCAGTTTTCGACAGGGGACGACTGAAGCTTTCTTT.

This clone showed up just once. J is TRBJ2-4 and V is TRBV11-1; tentatively, D is TRBD2 (6 bases). With 3 bases removed from V and 9 bases from J, the gap between germline ends came to 21 bases. The CDR3 consists of 16 residues. Germline V gene data show CDR1 as SGHAT and CDR2 as FQDESV (reference sequence). In DNA, the CDR3 is TGTGCCAGCAGCTTTCGGCCGGGACTTACTAAAGTCATTCAGTACTTC. Protein product: CASSFRPGLTKVIQYF.

In its sample, this clone was seen once. This rearrangement joins TRBV9 to TRBJ2-2; 13 bases match TRBD2. CDR1 SGDLS and CDR2 YYNGEE come from the germline V gene. The V segment lost 0 bases and the J segment 1 base; nucleotides outside the gene matches: 15. CDR3 length equals 22 residues. The DNA of the CDR3 is TGTGCCAGCAGCGTAGCGGCGGGGCTCCCGGGACTAGCGGGGAAGAACACCGGGGAGCTGTTTTTT. It codes for CASSVAAGLPGLAGKNTGELFF.